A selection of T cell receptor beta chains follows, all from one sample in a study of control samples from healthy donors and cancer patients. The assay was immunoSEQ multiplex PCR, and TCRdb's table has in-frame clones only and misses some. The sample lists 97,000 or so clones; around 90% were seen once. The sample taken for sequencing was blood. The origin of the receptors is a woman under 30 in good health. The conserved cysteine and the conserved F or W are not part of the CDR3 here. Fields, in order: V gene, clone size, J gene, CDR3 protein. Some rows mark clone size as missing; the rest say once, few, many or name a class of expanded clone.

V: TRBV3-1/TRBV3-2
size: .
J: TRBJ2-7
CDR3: ASSGLAERRMTYEQY

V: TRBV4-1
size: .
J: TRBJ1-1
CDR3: ASSAQGFLNTEAF

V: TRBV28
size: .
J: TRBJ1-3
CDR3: ASSLLRSPSGNTIY

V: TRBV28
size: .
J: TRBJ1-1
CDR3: ATTGGVAF

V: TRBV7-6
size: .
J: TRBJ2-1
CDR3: ASSLTGDSYNEQF

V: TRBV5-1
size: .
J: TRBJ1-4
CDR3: ASSLTGGEINEKLF

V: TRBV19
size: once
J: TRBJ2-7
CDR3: ASSMPPGGANEQY

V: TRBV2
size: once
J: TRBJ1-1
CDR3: ASSADRGRGTEAF

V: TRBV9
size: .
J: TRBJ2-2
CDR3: ASSEAGTGELF

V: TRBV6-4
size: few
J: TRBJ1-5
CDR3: ASSAGTGGQPQH

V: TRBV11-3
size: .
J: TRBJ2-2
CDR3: ASSLVGLLTGELF

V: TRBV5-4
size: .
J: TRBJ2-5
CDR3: ASSLGAGVRETQY

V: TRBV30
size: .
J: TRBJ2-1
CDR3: AWSPGQVSNEQF

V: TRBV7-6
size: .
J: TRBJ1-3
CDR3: ASSSSTGGINTIY

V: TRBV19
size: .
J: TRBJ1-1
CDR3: ASSITLGGNTEAF

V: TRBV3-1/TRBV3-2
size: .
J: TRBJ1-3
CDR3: ASSRNGRGNTIY

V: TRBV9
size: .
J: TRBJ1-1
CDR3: ASSPGALNTEAF

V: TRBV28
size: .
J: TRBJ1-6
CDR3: ASMTGLENSPLH

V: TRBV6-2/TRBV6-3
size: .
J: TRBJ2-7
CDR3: ASSYRGQARLDEQY

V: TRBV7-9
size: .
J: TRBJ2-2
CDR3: ASSLTGLAGGANTGELF

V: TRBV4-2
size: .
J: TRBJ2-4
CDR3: ASSQAGGGTKNIQY

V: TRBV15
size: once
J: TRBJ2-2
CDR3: ATSRDTEAGVPGELF

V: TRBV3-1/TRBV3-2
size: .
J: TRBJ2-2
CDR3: ASSQVTRGPNTGELF

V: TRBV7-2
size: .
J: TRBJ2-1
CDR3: ASSLTGTSGTNEQF

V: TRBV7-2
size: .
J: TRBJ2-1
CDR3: ASSLTRGSYNEQF

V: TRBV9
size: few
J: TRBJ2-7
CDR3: ASSPGQGAYEQY

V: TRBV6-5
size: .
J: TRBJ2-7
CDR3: ASSGDSYEQY

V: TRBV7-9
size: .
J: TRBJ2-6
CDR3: ASYPSGANVLT

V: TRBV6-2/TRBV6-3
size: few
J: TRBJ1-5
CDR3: ASSYLSSLNQPQH

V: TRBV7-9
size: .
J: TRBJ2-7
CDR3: ASTLSGAGQGSIFSEQY

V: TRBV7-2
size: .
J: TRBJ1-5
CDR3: ASSLYLSQPQH

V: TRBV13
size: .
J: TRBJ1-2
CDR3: ASSLSLEGSHGYT

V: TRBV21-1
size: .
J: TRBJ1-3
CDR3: ASSKPGNTIY

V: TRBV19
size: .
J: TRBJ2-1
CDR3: ASSSLAGGGEQF

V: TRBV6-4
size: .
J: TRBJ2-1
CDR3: ASSDSYGLAGATYNEQF

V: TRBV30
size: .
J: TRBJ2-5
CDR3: AWSEGEETQY

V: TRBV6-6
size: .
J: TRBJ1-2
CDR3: ASSVPFSGYYGYT

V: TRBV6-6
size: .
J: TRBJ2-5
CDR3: ASTREGVGLSRETQY

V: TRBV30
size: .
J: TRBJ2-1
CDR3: AWSGGLAGGGDEQF

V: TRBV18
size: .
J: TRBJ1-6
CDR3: ASSPKNNSPLH

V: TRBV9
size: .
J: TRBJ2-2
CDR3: ASRGLAGGDTGELF

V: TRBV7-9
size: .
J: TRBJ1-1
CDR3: ASSGRQGAITEAF

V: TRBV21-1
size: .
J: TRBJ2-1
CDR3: ASSPRPHSYNEQF

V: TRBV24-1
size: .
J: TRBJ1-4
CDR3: ATSDPGQPNEKLF

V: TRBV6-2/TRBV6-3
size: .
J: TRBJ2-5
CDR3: ASSYGERETQY

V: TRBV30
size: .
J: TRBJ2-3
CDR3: AWSGTSAYTQY

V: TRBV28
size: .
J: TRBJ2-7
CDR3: ASKQAGGYEQY

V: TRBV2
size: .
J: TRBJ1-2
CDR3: ASSGGGQGHYGYT